The 8 T cell receptor beta chains below were found in one sample sequenced in a study of response to subunit inactivated influenza vaccine. TCRdb reanalysed the RT-PCR reads using MiXCR and keeps one entry per CDR3 protein. The sample has roughly 500,000 distinct CDR3 sequences, approximately 15% seen once. Material: CD4+ T cells sorted from PBMCs, obtained around 25 months after vaccination. These receptors came from a man between 50 and 69 years old who received an inactivated influenza vaccine.

In this sample, this clonotype turned up a few times. The genes are TRBV7-8 and TRBJ2-1; maybe TRBD2 (6 bases). Between the trimmed V and J ends, which lost 2 bases and 0 bases, there was a span of 14 bases. The CDR3 sequence is 17 residues long. Germline CDR1 SGHVS, CDR2 FQNEAQ. CDR3 protein: CASSLMEGWRSYNEQFF. As DNA, the CDR3 is TGTGCCAGCAGCTTAATGGAGGGCTGGCGCTCCTACAATGAGCAGTTCTTC.

This clonotype was detected a few times. The gene calls are TRBV7-2 and TRBJ2-3; a possible D gene is TRBD1 (7 bases). This CDR3 is 16 amino acids long. Between the trimmed V and J ends, which lost 4 bases and 0 bases, there was a span of 14 bases. Germline V gives CDR1 SGHTA, CDR2 FQGNSA. CDR3 sequence reads: CASSSQGGMSTDTQYF. The CDR3 DNA reads TGTGCCAGCAGCTCGCAGGGGGGAATGAGCACAGATACGCAGTATTTT.

In this sample, this clonotype turned up a few times. The chain recombines TRBV28 with TRBJ1-2; D is undetermined. The CDR3 length is 14 residues. Trimming stripped 7 bases from V and 4 bases from J, with 16 bases between. CDR1 and CDR2 (germline): MDHEN, SYDVKM. CDR3 sequence reads: CASNRRGRTYGYTF. CDR3 sequence (DNA): TGTGCCAGCAACCGTCGTGGGCGGACCTATGGCTACACCTTC.

The chain has TRBV15 and TRBJ1-1; D is unresolved. The V end was cut by 4 bases, the J end by 7 bases, with 13 bases between. CDR1 LNHNV and CDR2 YYDKDF come from the germline V gene (reference sequence). The CDR3 is 13 residues long. For the CDR3, the DNA is TGTGCCACCAGCACTGGGGAATCGGGTGAAGCTTTCTTT. The encoded protein is CATSTGESGEAFF.

This clonotype was detected ten times or more. V and J are TRBV12-3 or TRBV12-4 and TRBJ2-3; D may be TRBD2 (6 bases). There are 13 residues in the CDR3. The V and J ends lost 1 base and 10 bases respectively, with 12 bases between them. The CDR3 DNA follows: TGTGCCAGCAGTTTAGGCGGGGCCTTTCCGCAGTATTTT. As protein: CASSLGGAFPQYF.

Ten or more counts support this clonotype. V usage is TRBV20-1 and J usage is TRBJ2-7; D call uncertain. This CDR3 has 11 residues. V shed 2 bases and J shed 4 bases, with 6 bases lying between them. The germline gives CDR1 DFQATT, CDR2 SNEGSKA (reference sequence). The CDR3 nucleotides read TGCAGTGCTAGAAGGGAATACGAGCAGTACTTC. It yields the protein CSARREYEQYF.

This chain uses TRBV10-3 with TRBJ2-5; the D gene is possibly TRBD1 (5 bases). The V end lost 0 bases, the J end lost 2 bases, and 7 bases lay between the germline ends. The germline V gene encodes CDR1 ENHRY and CDR2 SYGVKD. The CDR3 is made up of 14 amino acids. The CDR3 nucleotides read TGTGCCATCAGTGAGTCGGCAGGGCAAGAGACCCAGTACTTC. It specifies CAISESAGQETQYF.

V and J are TRBV6-1 and TRBJ2-3; D is unresolved. This CDR3 is built from 14 residues. Germline values: CDR1 MNHNS, CDR2 SASEGT. Trimming took off 6 bases at V and 0 bases at J, with 10 bases between the two ends. This CDR3 is CASRLPGSTDTQYF. CDR3 coding DNA: TGTGCCAGCAGACTACCCGGAAGCACAGATACGCAGTATTTT.